The present TCR beta chain was sequenced within a study of blood T cell repertoires in COVID-19. Looking at the study overall: PBMCs, B-cell-depleted T cells, or T cells were the source of the cDNA or gDNA that made up the material.

The data were produced by immunoSEQ multiplex PCR, yet TCRdb's version contains in-frame clones alone and is incomplete. This sample has 150,000 to 200,000 clones, with approximately 85% found just once. This CDR3 is 16 amino acids long. The chain is built from TRBV21-1 and TRBJ1-1; the D segment call TRBD1 is taken from the table without a DNA check. TRBV21-1 is described as a pseudogene. Sequences were obtained from PBMCs or T cells enriched from blood (not recorded which). The origin of this receptor is a woman younger than 30 who had recovered from COVID-19. CDR3 sequence reads: CASTVPGQGRRNEAFF. CDR3 in DNA: TGTGCCAGCACTGTACCGGGACAGGGTCGGAGAAACGAAGCTTTCTTT.